This paragraph reports one TCR beta chain. The antigen is not known. An end of the junction differs from the germline gene, which may be a read error. Total RNA and DNA came together from about 19-30 mg of bulk tissue without cell sorting. Patients had chronic HBV infection and were treatment-naive. The CDR3 runs to 13 residues. The germline gives CDR1 SGHAT, CDR2 FQNNGV. With around 490 ng total RNA as template and a constant-region primer, TCR beta cDNA was made. Sequencing libraries for TCR beta derived from three nested multiplex PCR rounds that used slightly modified ARM-PCR. The first two PCR rounds used TRBV1-TRBV30 primers with a Cbeta primer, roughly 10 cycles each. TCRdb independently ran MiXCR on the multiplex PCR reads; one entry per CDR3 protein. Here the sample spans approximately 99,000 distinct CDR3 sequences, about three quarters being singletons. These data belong to a study of tumor-infiltrating lymphocytes in primary liver carcinoma. Study-wide background: Enrolled patients were male and female, aged 30 to 69 years. Points from the study as a whole: Relative to tumor region pairs, the tumor-adjacent and tumor-blood pairs showed overlap that was lower.

The source material was liver tumor tissue from sampling region 5. The subset denotes: tumor region T5, tumor centre. The chain links TRBV11-2 to TRBJ1-5; D is perhaps TRBD1 (5 bases). The clonotype was recovered from a woman between 55 and 75 years old with primary liver carcinoma and hepatitis B virus infection. CDR3 residues: CASSFVRGQPQHF. The CDR3 DNA reads TGTGCCAGCAGCTTCGTACGGGGCCAGCCTCAGCATTTT.